The rows below give T cell receptor beta chains drawn from one sample of a study of shared clonotypes between healthy human individuals. The protocol was immunoSEQ multiplex PCR, while the TCRdb copy is restricted to in-frame clones and leaves out a portion. The sample lists roughly 2.6 million clones, approximately 94% occurring once. Sequencing input: naive CD4+ T cells sorted from blood. The receptors stem from a man aged 18 to 30 in good health. CDR3s include the opening cysteine and the closing phenylalanine or tryptophan. Each record gives: CDR3 length, D gene, clone size, V gene, J gene, CDR3 DNA, CDR3 protein. The D gene is left open where the match is weak. Clone size is stated in some rows and not others, as once, few, many or a class when expanded.

20	.	once	TRBV11-2	TRBJ1-4	TGTGCCAGCAGCTTAGATCTGGTCGTGGCAGGGGACACAACTAATGAAAAACTGTTTTTT	CASSLDLVVAGDTTNEKLFF
11	TRBD1	once	TRBV20-1	TRBJ2-7	TGCAGTGCTCAGGGGGACTACGAGCAGTACTTC	CSAQGDYEQYF
14	.	.	TRBV5-1	TRBJ1-1	TGCGCCAGCAGCTTGGAAGCTCCCAACACTGAAGCTTTCTTT	CASSLEAPNTEAFF
10	.	.	TRBV7-9	TRBJ1-2	TGTGCCAGCGCGGGGGATGGCTACACCTTC	CASAGDGYTF
16	TRBD1	.	TRBV10-3	TRBJ2-3	TGTGCCATCAGTGAGTCGAAGGGGGCGCCCACAGATACGCAGTATTTT	CAISESKGAPTDTQYF
16	TRBD2	.	TRBV11-3	TRBJ2-5	TGTGCCAGCAGCTTAGGGGAGGGAGCGGCAGGGGAGACCCAGTACTTC	CASSLGEGAAGETQYF
16	TRBD2	.	TRBV7-2	TRBJ2-7	TGTGCCAGCAGCTCCCGATTACTAGCGGGAGGGAACGAGCAGTACTTC	CASSSRLLAGGNEQYF
13	.	.	TRBV19	TRBJ1-1	TGTGCCAGTAGAAAGACAGTGAACACTGAAGCTTTCTTT	CASRKTVNTEAFF
13	.	.	TRBV14	TRBJ2-7	TGTGCCAGCAGCCGCCTCAGCTCCTACGAGCAGTACTTC	CASSRLSSYEQYF
15	.	.	TRBV28	TRBJ1-5	TGTGCCAGCAGCCCTCTTGGGTATGACAATCAGCCCCAGCATTTT	CASSPLGYDNQPQHF
14	TRBD1	.	TRBV5-1	TRBJ2-7	TGCGCCAGCAGCTTCGGACAGGAGACCTACGAGCAGTACTTC	CASSFGQETYEQYF
15	TRBD2	.	TRBV28	TRBJ2-1	TGTGCCAGCAGCCCGGGGGGGAGAAATTACAATGAGCAGTTCTTC	CASSPGGRNYNEQFF
17	.	.	TRBV5-1	TRBJ2-3	TGCGCCAGCAGCTCCCGGGGCCGGGACATCAGCACAGATACGCAGTATTTT	CASSSRGRDISTDTQYF
17	TRBD2	.	TRBV19	TRBJ2-1	TGTGCCAGTAGTATGACTAGCGGGAGGGCATCCTACAATGAGCAGTTCTTC	CASSMTSGRASYNEQFF
15	TRBD1	.	TRBV14	TRBJ2-7	TGTGCCAGCAGCCGATCCGGGACAGGGGCTTACGAGCAGTACTTC	CASSRSGTGAYEQYF
15	TRBD1	.	TRBV27	TRBJ1-1	TGTGCCAGCAGTCCCGGGACAGGGGTGGGGGCTGAAGCTTTCTTT	CASSPGTGVGAEAFF
14	.	.	TRBV2	TRBJ2-4	TGTGCCAGCAGCGTGAGCTGGTGGGAAAACATTCAGTACTTC	CASSVSWWENIQYF
12	.	once	TRBV29-1	TRBJ2-7	TGCAGCGTGGGGGAACTCTCCTACGAGCAGTACTTC	CSVGELSYEQYF
15	.	few	TRBV2	TRBJ1-5	TGTGCCAGCAGTGGACCGAGTGTTTCGAATCAGCCCCAGCATTTT	CASSGPSVSNQPQHF
17	.	.	TRBV7-9	TRBJ1-3	TGTGCCACCGACGTGGGGATCAGGGGCGTATTAGGAAACACCATATATTTT	CATDVGIRGVLGNTIYF
16	TRBD2	.	TRBV11-2	TRBJ2-3	TGTGCCAGCAGGGCTAGCGGGAGGGGAAGCACAGATACGCAGTATTTT	CASRASGRGSTDTQYF
13	.	.	TRBV5-6	TRBJ2-7	TGTGCCAGCAGCCGAGCTAAAGCCTACGAGCAGTACTTC	CASSRAKAYEQYF
14	.	.	TRBV19	TRBJ2-7	TGTGCCAGTAGTATTGGGCAGGGGTTCTACGAGCAGTACTTC	CASSIGQGFYEQYF
15	TRBD1	.	TRBV10-3	TRBJ1-1	TGTGCCATCAGTGAGTCGGACAGGGGGAGCACTGAAGCTTTCTTT	CAISESDRGSTEAFF
18	TRBD1	.	TRBV5-6	TRBJ1-2	TGTGCCAGCAGCTTGGGTCGGGACAGGGGCCGTTTAGGGTATGGCTACACCTTC	CASSLGRDRGRLGYGYTF
12	.	.	TRBV6-6	TRBJ2-7	TGTGCCAGCAGTTACTCTACTAGCGAGCAGTACTTC	CASSYSTSEQYF
18	.	.	TRBV21-1	TRBJ2-6	TGTGCCAGCAGCAAAGCGCACAGGGCGGACACTGGGGCCAACGTCCTGACTTTC	CASSKAHRADTGANVLTF
14	.	few	TRBV28	TRBJ1-4	TGTGCCAGCAGTTTATACCAGCTGAATGAAAAACTGTTTTTT	CASSLYQLNEKLFF
16	TRBD1	once	TRBV7-8	TRBJ2-1	TGTGCCAGCAGCCAAGGACAGGATCCATCCTACAATGAGCAGTTCTTC	CASSQGQDPSYNEQFF
14	.	.	TRBV19	TRBJ2-3	TGTGCCAGTAGTATGCGGAGGACGGTAGATACGCAGTATTTT	CASSMRRTVDTQYF
14	.	.	TRBV19	TRBJ2-1	TGTGCCAGTAGTATCCTAGCCTCCTACAATGAGCAGTTCTTC	CASSILASYNEQFF
16	.	.	TRBV5-1	TRBJ2-7	TGCGCCAGCAGCCCTAGGCTACGCCTCACCCCCGACGAGCAGTACTTC	CASSPRLRLTPDEQYF
16	TRBD1	.	TRBV7-9	TRBJ2-6	TGTGCCAGCAGCAGGACAGGGGGCGCTGGGGCCAACGTCCTGACTTTC	CASSRTGGAGANVLTF
15	.	.	TRBV18	TRBJ1-2	TGTGCCAGCTCACCACCGAACGGCGGGAACTATGGCTACACCTTC	CASSPPNGGNYGYTF
16	TRBD2	.	TRBV7-9	TRBJ2-5	TGTGCCAGCAGCTTAATTGCGGGGGGTCCCACTGAGACCCAGTACTTC	CASSLIAGGPTETQYF
16	TRBD1	.	TRBV6-5	TRBJ2-7	TGTGCCAGCAGTTACTCGAGACAGGGGGCGCGCGGGGAGCAGTACTTC	CASSYSRQGARGEQYF
14	TRBD1	.	TRBV2	TRBJ1-2	TGTGCCAGCAGTGGTTTGGGACAGGGGGTTGGCTACACCTTC	CASSGLGQGVGYTF
13	.	.	TRBV5-1	TRBJ2-7	TGCGCCAGCAGCTTATGGGACCCCTACGAGCAGTACTTC	CASSLWDPYEQYF
15	.	.	TRBV9	TRBJ2-1	TGTGCCAGCAGCGTAGAAGGGGGGGTTACCAATGAGCAGTTCTTC	CASSVEGGVTNEQFF
14	.	.	TRBV4-1	TRBJ1-4	TGCGCCAGCAGCCCCATTGATACTAATGAAAAACTGTTTTTT	CASSPIDTNEKLFF
14	TRBD1	.	TRBV5-6	TRBJ1-4	TGTGCCAGCAGGAACAGGGGGGGAGGCGAAAAACTGTTTTTT	CASRNRGGGEKLFF
16	.	.	TRBV19	TRBJ2-4	TGTGCCAGTAGTATCGGTGGGGGGACCCCCAAAAACATTCAGTACTTC	CASSIGGGTPKNIQYF
13	.	.	TRBV9	TRBJ2-1	TGTGCCAGCAGCGTAGAAGCGTACAATGAGCAGTTCTTC	CASSVEAYNEQFF
15	.	.	TRBV7-2	TRBJ1-5	TGTGCCAGCAGCTTAGCCCCCCGTCCGGATCAGCCCCAGCATTTT	CASSLAPRPDQPQHF